The present entry profiles one T cell receptor (beta chain) with its context. Its antigen is undetermined. A multiplex PCR was run with 60 Vbeta primers and 13 Jbeta primers. Assay: immunoSEQ multiplex PCR; the TCRdb copy retains only in-frame clones and omits some. The sample consists of some 40,000 clones, 81% of them appearing once. Healthy people donating bone marrow made up the donors. At collection, donors were nominally healthy, but unrecorded immune exposures were probable. The data belong to a study of cytomegalovirus exposure and HLA in healthy donors. On the study more broadly: There were roughly 110 million unique TCR beta sequences, drawn from about 180 million T cells, in an earlier analysis.

Germline V gene sequence: CDR1 SGHTA, CDR2 FQGNSA. This CDR3 region has 16 residues. V lost 1 base and J lost 0, with 13 bases in between. Broader study findings: Looking again later, the authors saw that most CMV-associated TCR beta chains seemed HLA-restricted.

The clonotype was recovered from a man in his forties or fifties in good health and CMV-seronegative. Specimen: PBMCs. The gene calls are TRBV7-2 and TRBJ2-7; D possibly corresponds to TRBD2 (5 bases). The CDR3 DNA reads TGTGCCAGCAGCTTAGTCGCTGGGAGAGGCTCCTACGAGCAGTACTTC. Translating it yields CASSLVAGRGSYEQYF.